This is a list of T cell receptor beta chains from one sample in a study of T-cell reconstitution after alpha-beta-depleted transplantation in children. TCRdb called the PCR reads again in MiXCR, with one record for every CDR3 protein. The sample consists of about 610,000 distinct CDR3 sequences, about 11% of them appearing once. The input for sequencing was PBMCs from the stem cell graft donor, taken from the stem cell graft. Receptors were obtained from a human donor who donated a stem cell graft to a child with acute myeloid leukemia. Each CDR3 is given with its conserved first and last residue. D genes are given only for firm matches. Expanded clones are given a class, and other clones once, few, many or no size at all.

TRBV7-2	few	TRBD2	TRBJ2-3	CASSRAGRTDTQYF	TGTGCCAGCAGCCGAGCGGGAAGGACAGATACGCAGTATTTT
TRBV12-3/TRBV12-4	-	TRBD1	TRBJ1-1	CASRVDRGGAEAFF	TGTGCCAGCAGGGTGGACAGGGGAGGGGCTGAAGCTTTCTTT
TRBV6-5	many	-	TRBJ2-2	CASSRPGELFF	TGTGCCAGCAGTCGGCCCGGGGAGCTGTTTTTT
TRBV4-3	-	-	TRBJ2-1	CASSQEVGHSYNEQFF	TGCGCCAGCAGCCAAGAAGTCGGACACTCTTACAATGAGCAGTTCTTC
TRBV7-6	few	TRBD1	TRBJ2-2	CASSLVGTGARELFF	TGTGCCAGCAGCTTAGTGGGGACAGGGGCTCGGGAGCTGTTTTTT
TRBV6-6	few	TRBD1	TRBJ1-2	CASTGTGPYGYTF	TGTGCCAGCACGGGGACAGGCCCTTATGGCTACACCTTC
TRBV7-2	-	TRBD1	TRBJ2-1	CASSFDREEFF	TGTGCCAGCAGCTTTGACAGGGAAGAGTTCTTC
TRBV7-2	many	-	TRBJ2-5	CASSLGQGKETQYF	TGTGCCAGCAGCTTAGGCCAGGGCAAAGAGACCCAGTACTTC
TRBV20-1	once	TRBD1	TRBJ1-2	CSARRGQGHGYTF	TGCAGTGCTAGAAGGGGGCAGGGACATGGCTACACCTTC
TRBV5-1	few	-	TRBJ2-1	CASSPPGDEQFF	TGCGCCAGCAGTCCTCCAGGGGATGAGCAGTTCTTC
TRBV7-2	many	-	TRBJ2-1	CASSQINEQFF	TGTGCCAGCAGCCAAATCAATGAGCAGTTCTTC
TRBV29-1	few	-	TRBJ1-2	CSVESGHPYGYTF	TGCAGCGTTGAATCAGGACACCCCTATGGCTACACCTTC
TRBV9	many	TRBD2	TRBJ2-5	CASSLSGRETQYF	TGTGCCAGCAGCTTAAGCGGGAGAGAGACCCAGTACTTC
TRBV28	-	TRBD2	TRBJ2-7	CASSLAGGRPYEQYF	TGTGCCAGCAGCTTAGCGGGAGGGCGCCCGTACGAGCAGTACTTC
TRBV18	few	TRBD2	TRBJ2-3	CASSGLAAPDTQYF	TGTGCCAGCTCAGGACTAGCGGCCCCAGATACGCAGTATTTT
TRBV28	-	-	TRBJ1-1	CARRTEAFF	TGTGCCCGACGGACTGAAGCTTTCTTT
TRBV20-1	few	TRBD2	TRBJ2-3	CSAFRLAGDSDTQYF	TGCAGTGCCTTTCGACTAGCGGGAGACTCAGATACGCAGTATTTT
TRBV6-2/TRBV6-3	few	-	TRBJ2-7	CASTDFAGHYEQYF	TGTGCCAGCACCGACTTCGCAGGACATTACGAGCAGTACTTC
TRBV19	-	-	TRBJ2-5	CASSTRTRGRETQYF	TGTGCCAGTAGTACACGGACTAGGGGGCGAGAGACCCAGTACTTC
TRBV24-1	many	TRBD2	TRBJ2-3	CATSDPAGAGDTQYF	TGTGCCACCAGTGACCCAGCGGGAGCGGGAGATACGCAGTATTTT